This entry features one T cell receptor beta chain sequence. Antigen specificity is unknown. Clones were sequenced by immunoSEQ multiplex PCR, and TCRdb holds only the in-frame ones, with some missing. In the table there are tens of thousands of clones, approximately 77% of which are singletons. The sort gate was single viable CD3+CD4+CD8-CD45RO+ cells for memory CD4+ T cells. The sample originates from a study of memory CD4+ T cells and cytomegalovirus serostatus. V was cut by 0 bases and J by 6 bases, with 13 bases left in between. In germline, CDR1 is SGHNT, CDR2 YYREEE (reference sequence). CDR3 length equals 15 residues. Points from the study as a whole: Suggested: most of the CMV-linked TCR signature lies in CD4+ memory cells. CMV serostatus prediction reached median AUC around 0.95, or 0.9 with US-trained model.

Sequenced: memory CD4+ T cells from blood. The chain has TRBV5-4 and TRBJ2-1; TRBD1 is a possible D gene (7 bases). This clonotype was sampled from an adult in good health and CMV-seronegative. Some clones in this sample may be carry-over from other donors' samples. CDR3 sequence (DNA): TGTGCCAGCAGCTTGGATCAGGGGGGTGTCAATGAGCAGTTCTTC. Its translation: CASSLDQGGVNEQFF.